Below, one TCR beta chain is given with its context. The data belong to a study of breast tumors, draining lymph nodes, adjacent tissues. The CDR3 is 18 amino acids. Germline CDR1 reads KGHSH; CDR2 reads LQKENI. Trimming removed 8 bases from V and 0 bases from J, with 20 bases in between. TCRdb reprocessed the multiplex PCR reads via MiXCR and lists one record per CDR3 protein. There are 20,000 to 25,000 distinct CDR3 sequences in the sample; approximately 53% occur only once, and 7.5% to 9% lies in the top ten. This rearrangement joins TRBV18 to TRBJ2-6; D possibly corresponds to TRBD1 (6 bases). This TCR was sampled from a female donor with breast cancer. Some clones in this sample may be carry-over from other donors' samples. Sequencing input: breast tumor tissue. The CDR3 protein is CASALQGKGGSGANVLTF. The CDR3 DNA follows: TGTGCCAGCGCCTTGCAGGGGAAAGGAGGCTCTGGGGCCAACGTCCTGACTTTC.